A selection of T cell receptor beta chains follows, all from one sample in a study of T cell responses to AZD1222 COVID-19 vaccine. The assay was immunoSEQ multiplex PCR, and TCRdb's table has in-frame clones only and misses some. The sample carries approximately 130,000 clones, roughly 90% recorded once. Material: peripheral blood, obtained on day 0 of AZD1222 vaccination. The source of these receptors is an adult in good health. Each CDR3 is given with its conserved first and last residue. A D gene is named only where the DNA matches it firmly. Expanded clones are given a class, and other clones once, few, many or no size at all.

D gene	V gene	J gene	clone size	CDR3 protein	CDR3 DNA
.	TRBV19	TRBJ1-6	once	CASSVRGSPLHF	TGTGCCAGTAGTGTGAGGGGATCACCCCTCCACTTT
TRBD2	TRBV5-1	TRBJ2-7	.	CASSLVAGGGEQYF	TGCGCCAGCAGCTTGGTCGCGGGAGGGGGCGAGCAGTACTTC
TRBD2	TRBV5-1	TRBJ2-5	few	CASSRRPLGGQETQYF	TGCGCCAGCAGCAGACGCCCCCTCGGGGGGCAAGAGACCCAGTACTTC
TRBD2	TRBV7-7	TRBJ2-5	.	CASSARTSGRGSTQYF	TGTGCCAGCAGCGCCAGGACTAGCGGGAGGGGTTCGACCCAGTACTTC
TRBD1	TRBV19	TRBJ1-5	.	CASSILDRGRNQPQHF	TGTGCCAGTAGTATTCTAGACAGGGGGAGGAATCAGCCCCAGCATTTT
.	TRBV6-1	TRBJ2-7	.	CASSDIPHSYEQYF	TGTGCCAGCAGTGACATTCCACACTCCTACGAGCAGTACTTC
TRBD1	TRBV27	TRBJ1-2	.	CASSFQRGQPGYTF	TGTGCCAGCAGTTTTCAACGGGGACAGCCTGGCTACACCTTC
TRBD1	TRBV6-5	TRBJ1-1	.	CASSTDRPNTEAFF	TGTGCCAGCAGTACGGACAGGCCAAACACTGAAGCTTTCTTT
.	TRBV11-2	TRBJ2-2	.	CASSLIRRSRLGTGELFF	TGTGCCAGCAGCTTAATTAGGAGATCAAGATTGGGCACCGGGGAGCTGTTTTTT
TRBD2	TRBV11-1	TRBJ2-1	.	CASSLAGVWEGEQFF	TGTGCCAGCAGCCTAGCGGGAGTCTGGGAGGGTGAGCAGTTCTTC
TRBD1	TRBV28	TRBJ1-4	once	CASSSGLPGGPGDEKLFF	TGTGCCAGCAGTTCCGGCCTACCAGGGGGGCCTGGGGATGAAAAACTGTTTTTT
.	TRBV11-1	TRBJ1-4	.	CASSENGSQREKLFF	TGTGCCAGCAGCGAGAACGGAAGCCAGAGGGAAAAACTGTTTTTT
.	TRBV2	TRBJ2-7	.	CASRALGRGYEQYF	TGTGCCAGCAGAGCCTTGGGCAGAGGCTACGAGCAGTACTTC
TRBD1	TRBV5-1	TRBJ1-2	.	CASSHGQGYYGYTF	TGCGCCAGCAGCCACGGACAGGGGTACTATGGCTACACCTTC
.	TRBV5-1	TRBJ1-1	.	CASSSGQPYHMNTEAFF	TGCGCCAGCAGCAGCGGACAGCCTTACCACATGAACACTGAAGCTTTCTTT
.	TRBV5-6	TRBJ1-5	.	CASSFLNGPQHF	TGTGCCAGCAGCTTCTTGAATGGGCCCCAGCATTTT
.	TRBV28	TRBJ1-3	.	CASSAFLSGNTIYF	TGTGCCAGCAGCGCCTTTCTCTCTGGAAACACCATATATTTT
.	TRBV5-5	TRBJ2-1	.	CASSYQPLDDEQFF	TGTGCCAGCAGCTACCAGCCCCTCGACGATGAGCAGTTCTTC
TRBD1	TRBV3-1/TRBV3-2	TRBJ2-7	.	CASSQMDRNYEQYF	TGTGCCAGCAGCCAAATGGACAGGAACTACGAGCAGTACTTC
TRBD1	TRBV2	TRBJ2-7	.	CASSELADRVPYEQYF	TGTGCCAGCAGTGAACTGGCCGACAGGGTCCCCTACGAGCAGTACTTC
.	TRBV5-1	TRBJ1-6	once	CASSLASPGDSPLHF	TGCGCCAGCAGCTTGGCATCCCCCGGTGACTCACCCCTCCACTTT
.	TRBV21-1	TRBJ1-2	.	CASTTGTGRYGYTF	TGTGCCAGCACCACAGGGACAGGGCGCTATGGCTACACCTTC
.	TRBV6-5	TRBJ2-7	.	CASSSSLGGPPYEQYF	TGTGCCAGCAGTTCTAGCCTCGGGGGGCCCCCCTACGAGCAGTACTTC
.	TRBV11-2	TRBJ1-1	.	CASSRQDNTEAFF	TGTGCCAGCAGCCGACAGGATAACACTGAAGCTTTCTTT
.	TRBV3-1/TRBV3-2	TRBJ2-1	.	CASSQVGKNYNEQFF	TGTGCCAGCAGCCAAGTGGGAAAAAATTACAATGAGCAGTTCTTC
.	TRBV5-6	TRBJ2-5	.	CASSPRGLQETQYF	TGTGCCAGCAGCCCCAGGGGCCTCCAAGAGACCCAGTACTTC
.	TRBV30	TRBJ2-1	.	CAWSVGLGQFF	TGTGCCTGGAGTGTAGGGTTAGGACAGTTCTTC
.	TRBV3-1/TRBV3-2	TRBJ2-7	.	CASSPQLVNEQYF	TGTGCCAGCAGCCCTCAGTTAGTTAACGAGCAGTACTTC
TRBD1	TRBV4-2	TRBJ1-2	.	CASSQDILKPYRDRGINYGYTF	TGTGCCAGCAGCCAAGATATATTAAAGCCCTACCGGGACAGGGGGATTAACTATGGCTACACCTTC
.	TRBV6-5	TRBJ2-5	.	CASRAAGAGQETQYF	TGTGCCAGCAGGGCCGCAGGGGCCGGACAAGAGACCCAGTACTTC
.	TRBV5-1	TRBJ2-2	.	CASSSVTTRPGELFF	TGCGCCAGCAGCTCTGTAACTACCCGTCCCGGGGAGCTGTTTTTT
.	TRBV10-1	TRBJ1-2	.	CASTPPGALKNGYTF	TGCGCCAGCACCCCCCCAGGGGCCCTTAAGAATGGCTACACCTTC
.	TRBV27	TRBJ1-2	.	CTSSLSGSLGYTF	TGTACCAGCAGTTTGTCAGGGTCCCTAGGCTACACCTTC
.	TRBV30	TRBJ2-3	.	CAWTPVGTTDTQYF	TGTGCCTGGACCCCTGTCGGTACCACAGATACGCAGTATTTT
TRBD1	TRBV2	TRBJ1-1	.	CASLQGEAFF	TGTGCCAGCCTACAGGGGGAAGCTTTCTTT
.	TRBV28	TRBJ1-3	once	CASSSGGNTIYF	TGTGCCAGCAGTTCAGGGGGAAACACCATATATTTT
TRBD2	TRBV11-2	TRBJ2-1	.	CASSFIPGGSYNEQFF	TGTGCCAGCAGCTTTATTCCGGGGGGCTCCTACAATGAGCAGTTCTTC
TRBD2	TRBV9	TRBJ2-1	.	CASSALAGGYNEQFF	TGTGCCAGCAGCGCGCTAGCGGGAGGCTACAATGAGCAGTTCTTC
.	TRBV27	TRBJ1-3	.	CASSPFRTSLETPPVWNTIYF	TGTGCCAGCAGTCCGTTCCGGACATCTCTGGAAACACCACCCGTTTGGAACACCATATATTTT
TRBD1	TRBV3-1/TRBV3-2	TRBJ1-1	once	CASSQLGTGGAEAFF	TGTGCCAGCAGCCAACTCGGGACAGGTGGGGCTGAAGCTTTCTTT